A selection of T cell receptor beta chains follows, all from one sample in a study of PD-L1 blockade in urothelial cancer. Sequencing used immunoSEQ multiplex PCR; TCRdb keeps in-frame clones, though not all of them. The sample includes about 32,000 clones, 87% of them seen just once. The sample in question was PBMCs, obtained around atezolizumab (anti-PD-L1) treatment. Receptors were obtained from a man in his fifties or sixties with urothelial cancer. Each CDR3 is given with its conserved first and last residue. D genes are given only for firm matches. The size field is filled for only some rows; it gives once, few, many or a size class.

J | size | D | V | DNA | CDR3
TRBJ2-7 | NA | TRBD2 | TRBV15 | TGTGCCACCAGCGCTAGTAAACTAGCGGGAGGTCGTGAGCAGTACTTC | CATSASKLAGGREQYF
TRBJ2-1 | NA | NA | TRBV5-1 | TGCGCCAGCAGCTTGGTTAGCGGCCTTGACAATGAGCAGTTCTTC | CASSLVSGLDNEQFF
TRBJ2-5 | NA | NA | TRBV28 | TGTGCCAGCAGTTTAAGCGCGCACCCCTCGGGGGAGACCCAGTACTTC | CASSLSAHPSGETQYF
TRBJ2-6 | NA | TRBD1 | TRBV5-4 | TGTGCCAGCAGCTATCCGGGACAGGGTTTGTTTGGGGCCAACGTCCTGACTTTC | CASSYPGQGLFGANVLTF
TRBJ1-1 | NA | NA | TRBV6-1 | TGTGCCAGCAGTGAAGTTAGGTCGTTGAGGGTGAACACTGAAGCTTTCTTT | CASSEVRSLRVNTEAFF
TRBJ1-2 | NA | TRBD1 | TRBV10-2 | TGCGCCAGCAGTGGTACAGGGGGTTCTGGCTACACCTTC | CASSGTGGSGYTF
TRBJ1-1 | once | NA | TRBV6-4 | TGTGCCAGCAGCAGTAACAGGCTCTTGAACACTGAAGCTTTCTTT | CASSSNRLLNTEAFF
TRBJ2-1 | NA | TRBD2 | TRBV2 | TGTGCCAGCATGTCGTGGGAGGGCTTTGGGGAGCAGTTCTTC | CASMSWEGFGEQFF
TRBJ1-5 | NA | NA | TRBV9 | TGTGCCAGCCGCCCGACCCGGGAAGGAGATCAGCCCCAGCATTTT | CASRPTREGDQPQHF
TRBJ2-3 | NA | NA | TRBV11-2 | TGTGCCAGCAGCTTAGATCGGGGGACAGATACGCAGTATTTT | CASSLDRGTDTQYF
TRBJ1-4 | NA | NA | TRBV7-9 | TGTGCCAGCAGCTCCTTAGGAGGGATTGAAAAACTGTTTTTT | CASSSLGGIEKLFF
TRBJ1-2 | NA | NA | TRBV5-6 | TGTGCCAGCAGCTACGGGGATGCGGGCTACACCTTC | CASSYGDAGYTF